Below, 17 T cell receptor beta chains from the same sample are listed, as sequenced in a study of OX40 agonist ivuxolimab in advanced cancers. Produced via immunoSEQ multiplex PCR; TCRdb's table is partial and in-frame only. This sample has 38,000 or so clones; approximately 87% occur once, and the top ten carry around 3.4%. Sequenced material: CD4+ or CD8+ T cells sorted from blood, taken in a trial of the OX40 agonist ivuxolimab. The receptors were gathered from an adult with an advanced solid tumor such as melanoma, head and neck, liver or kidney cancer.

The chain employs TRBV7-9 and TRBJ2-5, with 8 bases aligning to TRBD1. The assigned J gene may be wrong: the sequence end matches TRBJ2-7 better. From germline, CDR1 is SEHNR and CDR2 FQNEAQ (reference sequence). This CDR3 is built from 14 residues. The CDR3 spells CASSSHRGSYEQYF. In nucleotides, the CDR3 is TGTGCCAGCAGCTCACACAGGGGGTCCTACGAGCAGTACTTC.

The genes are TRBV19 and TRBJ1-3; the D is unclear. Germline assignment: CDR1 LNHDA and CDR2 SQIVND (reference sequence). The CDR3 covers 16 residues. V lost 9 bases to trimming and J lost 3 bases, with 21 bases between them. The CDR3 bases are TGTGCCAGCAAGAGTCAAGGGATTACTATTGGAAACACCATATATTTT. Protein: CASKSQGITIGNTIYF.

This clone showed up just once. V is TRBV20-1 and J is TRBJ1-4; TRBD1 is a possible D gene (6 bases). From germline, CDR1 is DFQATT and CDR2 SNEGSKA (reference sequence). The V end was cut by 3 bases, the J end by 12 bases, with 11 bases between. There are 11 residues in the CDR3. As DNA, the CDR3 is TGCAGTGCTAGTTTGGGGGCAGAACTGTTTTTT. Encoded protein: CSASLGAELFF.

The chain combines TRBV18 with TRBJ2-1; either TRBD1 or TRBD2 may supply D (6 bases each). The V gene lost 2 bases and the J gene lost 9 bases, with 14 bases spanning the gap. Per the germline V gene, CDR1 is KGHSH and CDR2 is LQKENI. This CDR3 spans 14 amino acids. The chain's CDR3 is CASSPGGRLGEQFF. The CDR3 bases are TGTGCCAGCTCACCAGGGGGGCGGCTCGGTGAGCAGTTCTTC.

The rearrangement joins TRBV7-9 to TRBJ2-7; 12 bases fit TRBD2. This CDR3 is built from 15 residues. V gave up 5 bases and J gave up 1 base; unmatched junction bases: 3. Germline CDR1 is SEHNR and CDR2 is FQNEAQ (reference sequence). CDR3 nucleotides: TGTGCCAGCAGCCGCGGACTAGCGGGGTCCTACGAGCAGTACTTC. It encodes CASSRGLAGSYEQYF.

The chain uses TRBV27 and TRBJ1-5; weak D call: TRBD1 (5 bases). V was trimmed by 6 bases and J by 2 bases, leaving 14 bases between them. Per germline, CDR1 MNHEY and CDR2 SMNVEV (reference sequence). The CDR3 has 15 amino acids. CDR3 sequence reads: CASRGVGNGNQPQHF. CDR3 DNA sequence: TGTGCCAGCAGGGGGGTGGGTAATGGCAATCAGCCCCAGCATTTT.

This clone is a singleton in its sample. V gene TRBV18 combines with J gene TRBJ1-4; perhaps TRBD1 as D (5 bases). The CDR3 is 15 amino acids. Deletions cut 6 bases from V and 0 bases from J, with 11 bases between. CDR1 is KGHSH, CDR2 LQKENI, per germline. CDR3 loop: CASSKGIATNEKLFF. The CDR3, as DNA: TGTGCCAGCTCCAAGGGGATTGCAACTAATGAAAAACTGTTTTTT.

The V and J genes are TRBV7-2 and TRBJ2-5; D may be TRBD2 (5 bases). Trimming pared 1 base from V and 2 bases from J, leaving 11 bases between. CDR1 is SGHTA and CDR2 is FQGNSA in the germline V gene. This CDR3 contains 15 residues. Written as DNA, the CDR3 is TGTGCCAGCAGCTTAGAAACTAGAAGGCAAGAGACCCAGTACTTC. Its translation is CASSLETRRQETQYF.

The genes are TRBV18 and TRBJ2-5, with 8 bases lining up with TRBD1. Germline V lookup: CDR1 KGHSH, CDR2 LQKENI. This CDR3 comprises 13 residues. V dropped 6 bases and J dropped 5; count of bases not matched to a gene: 5. In DNA form, the CDR3 reads TGTGCCAGCTCCCGGGACAGGTCGGAGACCCAGTACTTC. Protein: CASSRDRSETQYF.

The chain carries TRBV7-2 and TRBJ2-3; perhaps TRBD1 as D (5 bases). CDR1 SGHTA and CDR2 FQGNSA come from the germline V gene. V lost 7 bases to trimming and J lost 2 bases, with 10 bases between them. This CDR3 spans 13 amino acids. This CDR3 is CASKGQTTDTQYF. CDR3 DNA sequence: TGTGCCAGCAAGGGGCAAACCACAGATACGCAGTATTTT.

CDR3 nucleotides: TGTGCCTGGACCACGGGACAGACGCATATTGAAGCTTTCTTT. It encodes CAWTTGQTHIEAFF. J is TRBJ1-1 and V is TRBV30, with 7 nucleotides matching TRBD1. V trimming: 4 bases; J trimming: 7 bases; junction bases outside the gene matches: 12. The CDR3 extends over 14 amino acids. The V gene's germline CDR1 is GTSNPN and CDR2 SVGIG (reference sequence).

The rearrangement joins TRBV27 to TRBJ2-2; TRBD1 aligns across 8 bases. After removal of 5 bases from V and 3 bases from J, the junction contained 2 bases not matched to a gene. Germline lookup yields CDR1 MNHEY and CDR2 SMNVEV (reference sequence). CDR3 length equals 14 residues. CDR3 loop: CASSQGAHTGELFF. In nucleotides, the CDR3 is TGTGCCAGCAGTCAGGGGGCACACACCGGGGAGCTGTTTTTT.

Remarks on this clone: Other DNA sequences of this sample code for an identical CDR3. The V and J genes are TRBV4-1 and TRBJ1-3; TRBD1 matches 8 bases. J was trimmed by 2 bases and V by 8 bases; bases with no gene match: 8. Germline CDR1 and CDR2: MGHRA and YSYEKL. This CDR3 is built from 15 residues. The CDR3 DNA is TGCGCCAGCTCTCAAGAGGACAGGGCTGGAAACACCATATATTTT. This encodes CASSQEDRAGNTIYF.

The V and J genes are TRBV11-3 and TRBJ2-2; the match to TRBD2 covers 7 bases. Germline CDR1 SGHNT, CDR2 YENEEA. This CDR3 spans 15 amino acids. V dropped 4 bases and J dropped 7; count of bases not matched to a gene: 9. CDR3 DNA sequence: TGTGCCAGCAGCTCCTCGCGGCGCGGGAGCGGGGAGCTGTTTTTT. As protein: CASSSSRRGSGELFF.

V usage is TRBV28 and J usage is TRBJ2-5; the D is unclear. Trimming stripped 5 bases from V and 6 bases from J, with 13 bases between. The CDR3 sequence is 13 residues long. CDR1 is MDHEN, CDR2 SYDVKM, per germline. The CDR3 DNA sequence: TGTGCCAGCAGTCCGGGTGGTGGTAAGACCCAGTACTTC. Its translation: CASSPGGGKTQYF.

The rearrangement uses TRBV19 and TRBJ2-4, with D tentatively TRBD1 or TRBD2 (7 bases each). V was trimmed by 5 bases and J by 4 bases, leaving 18 bases between them. The CDR3 loop spans 16 amino acids. The germline V gene encodes CDR1 LNHDA and CDR2 SQIVND (reference sequence). CDR3 amino acids: CASSPRGAGGKNIQYF. CDR3 bases: TGTGCCAGTAGTCCCCGGGGGGCAGGGGGAAAAAACATTCAGTACTTC.

The chain recombines TRBV4-2 with TRBJ2-7; D is possibly TRBD1 or TRBD2 (5 bases each). Germline V gives CDR1 LGHNA, CDR2 YNFKEQ. The length of the CDR3 is 17 residues. V was pared by 0 bases and J by 0 bases, with 15 bases between. CDR3 region: CASSQDLAGTHSYEQYF. The CDR3 nucleotides are TGTGCCAGCAGCCAAGATCTGGCCGGGACCCACTCCTACGAGCAGTACTTC.